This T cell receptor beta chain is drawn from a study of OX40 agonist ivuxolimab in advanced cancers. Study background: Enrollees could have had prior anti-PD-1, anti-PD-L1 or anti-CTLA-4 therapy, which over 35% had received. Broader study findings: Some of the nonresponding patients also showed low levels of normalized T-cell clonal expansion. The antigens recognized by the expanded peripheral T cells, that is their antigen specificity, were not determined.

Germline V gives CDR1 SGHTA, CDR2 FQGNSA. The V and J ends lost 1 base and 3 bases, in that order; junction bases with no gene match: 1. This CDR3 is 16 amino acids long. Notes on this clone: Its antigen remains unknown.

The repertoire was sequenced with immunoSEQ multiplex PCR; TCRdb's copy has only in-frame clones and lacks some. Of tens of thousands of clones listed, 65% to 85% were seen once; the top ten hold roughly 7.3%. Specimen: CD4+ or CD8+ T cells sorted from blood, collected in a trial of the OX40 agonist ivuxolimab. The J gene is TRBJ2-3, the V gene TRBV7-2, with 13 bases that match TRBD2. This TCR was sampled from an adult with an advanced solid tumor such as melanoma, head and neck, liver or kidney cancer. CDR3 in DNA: TGTGCCAGCAGCTTAGGGACTAGCGGGGGTACAGATACGCAGTATTTT. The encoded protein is CASSLGTSGGTDTQYF.